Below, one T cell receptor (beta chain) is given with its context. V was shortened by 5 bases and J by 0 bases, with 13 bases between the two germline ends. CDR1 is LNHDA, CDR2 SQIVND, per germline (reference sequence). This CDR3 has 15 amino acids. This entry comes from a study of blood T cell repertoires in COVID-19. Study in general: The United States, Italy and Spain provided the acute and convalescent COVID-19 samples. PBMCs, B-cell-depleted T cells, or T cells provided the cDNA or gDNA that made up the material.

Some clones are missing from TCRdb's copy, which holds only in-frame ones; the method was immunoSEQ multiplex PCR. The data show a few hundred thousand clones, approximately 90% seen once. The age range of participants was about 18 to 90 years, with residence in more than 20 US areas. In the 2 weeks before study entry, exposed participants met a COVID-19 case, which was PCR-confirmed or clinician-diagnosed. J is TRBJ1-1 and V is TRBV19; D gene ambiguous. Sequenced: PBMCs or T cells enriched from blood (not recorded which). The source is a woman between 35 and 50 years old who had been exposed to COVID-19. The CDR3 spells CASSREDLLNTEAFF. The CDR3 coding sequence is TGTGCCAGTAGTCGGGAGGACCTTCTGAACACTGAAGCTTTCTTT. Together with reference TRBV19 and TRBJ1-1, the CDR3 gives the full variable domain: DGGITQSPKYLFRKEGQNVTLSCEQNLNHDAMYWYRQDPGQGLRLIYYSQIVNDFQKGDIAEGYSVSREKKESFPLTVTSAQKNPTAFYLCASSREDLLNTEAFFGQGTRLTVV.